This T cell receptor beta chain is drawn from a study of blood T cells in healthy people across ages. Across the whole study: Template-switching capture recovered about one barcoded beta molecule per two T cells.

Then a second PCR, running about 7 to 11 cycles, was carried out with a sample-barcoded 5' primer and a J-beta primer mix. Every molecule of cDNA carried a tag from a template-switch adaptor with 12 random nucleotides. The yield of each sample was at least 3 million CDR3-containing paired-end reads. One entry per CDR3 protein results from TCRdb running MiXCR on the 5' RACE reads. The repertoire holds about 400,000 distinct CDR3 sequences, with 45% to 65% as singletons. Germline V gene lookup returns CDR1 ENHRY and CDR2 SYGVKD. Trimming cost V 0 bases and J 7 bases, with 4 bases left between them. The CDR3 consists of 13 residues.

The clonotype comes from a man in his fifties or sixties in good health. The sequenced sample consisted of blood. The V gene is TRBV10-3, the J gene TRBJ1-6; D remains ambiguous. The CDR3 reads CAISESGNSPLHF. CDR3 sequence (DNA): TGTGCCATCAGTGAGTCGGGCAATTCACCCCTCCACTTT.